Below, 20 T cell receptor beta chains from the same sample are listed, as sequenced in a study of beta chain features in type 1 diabetes. The whole isolated RNA underwent reverse transcription, so sequencing captured expressed TCRB transcripts. Data came from immunoSEQ multiplex PCR; TCRdb stores just in-frame clones and leaves some out. Among some 270,000 clones listed, 14% were seen once. Sequenced material: naive CD4+ T cells from blood. The origin of the receptors is a middle-aged woman in good health.

The gene calls are TRBV11-2 and TRBJ2-2; D might be TRBD1 (6 bases). CDR1 and CDR2 (germline): SGHAT, FQNNGV. This CDR3 has 14 amino acids. Trimming removed 3 bases from V and 11 bases from J, with 16 bases in between. CDR3 region: CASSFSGVRSELFF. CDR3 DNA: TGTGCCAGCAGCTTCTCAGGGGTGAGGAGCGAGCTGTTTTTT.

V gene TRBV6-5 combines with J gene TRBJ2-3; D remains ambiguous. The CDR3 has 16 residues. CDR1 is MNHEY and CDR2 is SVGAGI in the germline V gene. V was pared by 0 bases and J by 0 bases, with 10 bases between. CDR3 DNA sequence: TGTGCCAGCAGTTACTCCCGTTTCAGTAGCACAGATACGCAGTATTTT. As protein: CASSYSRFSSTDTQYF.

This clone was counted ten times or more. The sample contains more than one DNA sequence encoding this CDR3. The chain couples TRBV28 to TRBJ2-6, with TRBD1 matching 7 bases. V lost 6 bases to trimming and J lost 2 bases; unmatched junction nucleotides: 13. Germline V gives CDR1 MDHEN, CDR2 SYDVKM. The CDR3 totals 18 residues. The CDR3 sequence: CASRLRQGLGTGANVLTF. In DNA, the CDR3 is TGTGCCAGCAGACTTCGACAGGGATTGGGAACTGGGGCCAACGTCCTGACTTTC.

Only a few counts were recorded for this clone. This chain links TRBV5-6 with TRBJ2-1; TRBD1 matches 8 bases. The germline CDR1 and CDR2 sequences are SGHDT and YYEEEE. V lost 0 bases, J lost 2 bases, and 1 base stayed unmatched. This CDR3 is 15 amino acids long. CDR3 region: CASSLDRGTYNEQFF. The CDR3 DNA follows: TGTGCCAGCAGCTTGGACAGGGGGACCTACAATGAGCAGTTCTTC. Filled out from reference TRBV5-6 and TRBJ2-1, the complete variable domain reads DAGVTQSPTHLIKTRGQQVTLRCSPKSGHDTVSWYQQALGQGPQFIFQYYEEEERQRGNFPDRFSGHQFPNYSSELNVNALLLGDSALYLCASSLDRGTYNEQFFGPGTRLTVL.

The rearrangement joins TRBV19 to TRBJ1-2, with D hard to call. CDR3 size: 14 residues. Germline V lookup: CDR1 LNHDA, CDR2 SQIVND (reference sequence). V was pared by 7 bases and J by 0 bases, with 12 bases between. CDR3 in amino acids: CASTGRTTNYGYTF. The CDR3 DNA follows: TGTGCCAGTACCGGACGGACTACTAACTATGGCTACACCTTC.

This clone was detected only a few times. The chain has TRBV29-1 and TRBJ2-7, with D maybe TRBD1 (7 bases). The CDR3 length is 13 residues. The germline V gene encodes CDR1 SQVTM and CDR2 ANQGSEA. V was shortened by 5 bases and J by 1 base, with 12 bases between the two germline ends. This CDR3 reads CSVQGGQSYEQYF. For the CDR3, the DNA is TGCAGCGTTCAGGGGGGCCAGTCCTACGAGCAGTACTTC.

The chain couples TRBV11-2 to TRBJ2-1, with D tentatively TRBD2 (5 bases). Germline V gene sequence: CDR1 SGHAT, CDR2 FQNNGV. The length of the CDR3 is 13 residues. The V end lost 0 bases, the J end lost 9 bases, and 9 bases lay between the germline ends. The CDR3 sequence is CASSLDGGREQFF. The CDR3 coding sequence is TGTGCCAGCAGCTTAGATGGCGGGCGTGAGCAGTTCTTC.

The table lists this clone with a few counts. At the DNA level, this CDR3 is encoded by other sequences in the same sample as well. V is TRBV5-1 and J is TRBJ2-5; D not resolved. V was clipped by 1 base and J by 5 bases, with 3 bases between them. Germline CDR1 reads SGHRS; CDR2 reads YFSETQ. The CDR3 has 11 amino acids. This CDR3 is CASSLQETQYF. The DNA of the CDR3 is TGCGCCAGCAGCTTGCAGGAGACCCAGTACTTC.

Concerning this clone: Germline is not matched at one junction end, which may reflect a read error. The V call is TRBV5-5, the J call TRBJ1-1, with TRBD1 as a possible D gene (5 bases). Looked up from germline, CDR1 is SGHKS and CDR2 is YYEKEE (reference sequence). The CDR3 runs to 14 residues. CDR3 in amino acids: CASSLVQGSTEALF. The CDR3, as DNA: TGTGCCAGCAGCTTGGTGCAGGGTAGCACAGAAGCTCTCTTT. Supplemented by reference TRBV5-5 and TRBJ1-1, the full variable domain reads DAGVTQSPTHLIKTRGQQVTLRCSPISGHKSVSWYQQVLGQGPQFIFQYYEKEERGRGNFPDRFSARQFPNYSSELNVNALLLGDSALYLCASSLVQGSTEALFGQGTRLTVV.

In this sample, this clone turned up once. The V call is TRBV19, the J call TRBJ1-6, with 7 bases fitting TRBD1. CDR3 length equals 16 residues. J was trimmed by 7 bases and V by 7 bases; bases with no gene match: 13. Germline V gene lookup returns CDR1 LNHDA and CDR2 SQIVND (reference sequence). CDR3 sequence (DNA): TGTGCCAGTACCGCAATTACCGGGACAGCAAATTCACCCCTCCACTTT. This encodes CASTAITGTANSPLHF. The variable domain in full, completed from reference TRBV19 and TRBJ1-6, reads DGGITQSPKYLFRKEGQNVTLSCEQNLNHDAMYWYRQDPGQGLRLIYYSQIVNDFQKGDIAEGYSVSREKKESFPLTVTSAQKNPTAFYLCASTAITGTANSPLHFGNGTRLTVT.

On this clone itself: It may be a read error: a sequence one base away is much more abundant. The conserved closing phenylalanine or tryptophan is absent in this CDR3, likely reflecting a read error. CDR3 DNA sequence: TGTGCCACCAGCAGGGACCGGGACAGCCGCAATCAGCCCCAGCATTGT. Protein product: CATSRDRDSRNQPQHC. The chain employs TRBV15 and TRBJ1-5; 7 bases map to TRBD1. CDR1 and CDR2 from the germline V gene are LNHNV and YYDKDF (reference sequence). CDR3 length equals 16 residues. Trimming took 3 bases from V and 2 from J; bases not matched to a gene: 7.

There are a few counts of this clone. This rearrangement joins TRBV5-1 to TRBJ2-5, with 13 bases lining up with TRBD2. The CDR3 sequence is 16 residues long. CDR1 and CDR2 (germline): SGHRS, YFSETQ. The junction had 5 bases not matched to a gene; V was cut back by 4 bases and J by 2 bases. CDR3 amino acids: CASSAQLAGGQETQYF. The CDR3 DNA sequence: TGCGCCAGCAGCGCCCAACTAGCGGGGGGGCAAGAGACCCAGTACTTC.

The rearrangement joins TRBV15 to TRBJ2-5; no definite D call. CDR1 is LNHNV, CDR2 YYDKDF, per germline (reference sequence). Trimming took 0 bases from V and 5 from J, leaving 7 bases between them. This CDR3 spans 13 amino acids. The CDR3 loop is CATSRDLEETQYF. The CDR3 bases are TGTGCCACCAGCAGAGATCTAGAGGAGACCCAGTACTTC.

This clone has just a few counts. The V call is TRBV11-2, the J call TRBJ2-3; TRBD2 might be the D (5 bases). Germline V gene lookup returns CDR1 SGHAT and CDR2 FQNNGV. The CDR3 has 13 residues. Trimming took off 2 bases at V and 6 bases at J, with 9 bases between the two ends. CDR3 DNA sequence: TGTGCCAGCAGCTTATCTTGGGAGGATACGCAGTATTTT. Protein sequence: CASSLSWEDTQYF.

The chain recombines TRBV6-5 with TRBJ2-3; 8 positions agree with TRBD2. Germline-derived CDR1 and CDR2 are MNHEY and SVGAGI. This CDR3 region has 16 residues. J lost 6 bases, V lost 2 bases, and 10 bases had no gene match. CDR3 residues: CASSYVWAGGRDTQYF. CDR3 sequence (DNA): TGTGCCAGCAGTTACGTGTGGGCGGGGGGACGGGATACGCAGTATTTT.

CDR3 amino acids: CASSVLTPQGTGELFF. The CDR3 DNA is TGTGCCAGCAGCGTTCTTACCCCGCAGGGCACCGGGGAGCTGTTTTTT. The V gene is TRBV9, the J gene TRBJ2-2; possibly TRBD1 for D (5 bases). The CDR3 consists of 16 residues. With 2 bases removed from V and 4 bases from J, the gap between germline ends came to 15 bases. Germline V gene lookup returns CDR1 SGDLS and CDR2 YYNGEE.

The sample holds a few counts of this clone. The chain links TRBV7-2 to TRBJ2-4; TRBD1 matches at 8 bases. Unmatched junction bases numbered 6, after V lost 5 bases and J lost 6 bases. The CDR3 is 14 amino acids. Germline V gene data show CDR1 as SGHTA and CDR2 as FQGNSA. In DNA form, the CDR3 reads TGTGCCAGCAGCCCCGGACAGGGAGGAAACATTCAGTACTTC. Its translation is CASSPGQGGNIQYF. The full variable domain, its missing parts supplied by reference TRBV7-2 and TRBJ2-4, is GAGVSQSPSNKVTEKGKDVELRCDPISGHTALYWYRQSLGQGLEFLIYFQGNSAPDKSGLPSDRFSAERTGGSVSTLTIQRTQQEDSAVYLCASSPGQGGNIQYFGAGTRLSVL.

This clone has more than one count but fewer than ten. V is TRBV25-1 and J is TRBJ1-6, with 7 bases that match TRBD1. V was clipped by 4 bases and J by 10 bases; unmatched bases: 10. This CDR3 comprises 15 residues. The germline V gene has CDR1 MGHDK and CDR2 SYGVNS. CDR3 in amino acids: CASSARQGVESPLHF. For the CDR3, the DNA is TGTGCCAGCAGTGCCCGACAGGGAGTGGAGTCACCCCTCCACTTT.

CDR3 region: CASSPLHVRGPSGANVLTF. CDR3 bases: TGTGCCAGCTCACCTTTACACGTCAGGGGGCCATCTGGGGCCAACGTCCTGACTTTC. The chain recombines TRBV18 with TRBJ2-6; 8 nucleotides align to TRBD1. Losses at the gene ends were 3 bases for V and 1 base for J; bases not matched to a gene: 11. The CDR3 has 19 amino acids. The V gene's germline CDR1 is KGHSH and CDR2 LQKENI.

This clone has more than one count but fewer than ten. J is TRBJ2-2 and V is TRBV29-1, with 7 bases identical to TRBD2. CDR1 SQVTM and CDR2 ANQGSEA come from the germline V gene. The V gene end was trimmed by 4 bases and the J gene end by 0 bases; junction bases not matched to a gene: 2. This CDR3 has 14 amino acids. CDR3 loop: CSVGLAANTGELFF. In DNA form, the CDR3 reads TGCAGCGTTGGGCTAGCGGCGAACACCGGGGAGCTGTTTTTT.